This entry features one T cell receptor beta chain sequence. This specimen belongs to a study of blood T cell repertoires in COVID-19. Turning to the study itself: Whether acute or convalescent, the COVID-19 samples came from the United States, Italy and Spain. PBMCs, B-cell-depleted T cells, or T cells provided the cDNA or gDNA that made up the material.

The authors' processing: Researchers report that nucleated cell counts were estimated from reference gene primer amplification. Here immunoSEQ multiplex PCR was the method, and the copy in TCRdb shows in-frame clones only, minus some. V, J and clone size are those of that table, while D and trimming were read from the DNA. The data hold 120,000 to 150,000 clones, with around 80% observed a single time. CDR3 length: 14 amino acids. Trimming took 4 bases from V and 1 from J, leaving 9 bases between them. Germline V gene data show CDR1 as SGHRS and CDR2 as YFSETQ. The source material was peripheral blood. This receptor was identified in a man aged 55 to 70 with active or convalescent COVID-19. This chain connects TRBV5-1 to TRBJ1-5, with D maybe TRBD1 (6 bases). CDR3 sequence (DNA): TGCGCCAGCAGCGAGGACAGCAGCAATCAGCCCCAGCATTTT. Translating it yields CASSEDSSNQPQHF.